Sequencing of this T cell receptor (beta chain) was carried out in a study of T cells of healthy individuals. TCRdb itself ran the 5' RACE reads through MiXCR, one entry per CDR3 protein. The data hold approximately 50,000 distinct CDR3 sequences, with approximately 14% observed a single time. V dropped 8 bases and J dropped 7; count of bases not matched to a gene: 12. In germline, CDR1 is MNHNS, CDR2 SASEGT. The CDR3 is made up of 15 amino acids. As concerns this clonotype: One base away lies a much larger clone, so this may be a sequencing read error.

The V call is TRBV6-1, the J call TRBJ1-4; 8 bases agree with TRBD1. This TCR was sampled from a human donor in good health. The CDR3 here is CASCVLTGEGEKLFF. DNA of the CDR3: TGTGCCAGCTGTGTGTTGACAGGGGAGGGTGAAAAACTGTTTTTT.